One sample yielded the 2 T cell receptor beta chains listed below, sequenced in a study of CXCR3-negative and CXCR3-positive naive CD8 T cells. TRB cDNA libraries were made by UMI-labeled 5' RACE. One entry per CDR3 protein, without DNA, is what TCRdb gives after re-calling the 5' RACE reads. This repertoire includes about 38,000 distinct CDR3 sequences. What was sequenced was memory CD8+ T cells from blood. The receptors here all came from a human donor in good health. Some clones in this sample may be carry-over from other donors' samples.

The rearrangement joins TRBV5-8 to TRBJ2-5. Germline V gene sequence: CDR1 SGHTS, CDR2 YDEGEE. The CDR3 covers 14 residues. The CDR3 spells CASSFYQYQETQYF.

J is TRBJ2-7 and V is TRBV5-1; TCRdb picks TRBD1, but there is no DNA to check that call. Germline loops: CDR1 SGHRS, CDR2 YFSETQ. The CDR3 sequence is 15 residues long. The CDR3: CASSPGGGPNYEQYF.